What follows are 22 T cell receptor beta chains derived from one specimen sequenced in a study of OX40 agonist ivuxolimab in advanced cancers. Only in-frame clones appear in the TCRdb table, and some are missing; sequencing was by immunoSEQ multiplex PCR. Here the sample spans some 110,000 clones, 93% being singletons. Source: CD4+ or CD8+ T cells sorted from blood, taken in a trial of the OX40 agonist ivuxolimab. All receptors derive from an adult with an advanced solid tumor such as melanoma, head and neck, liver or kidney cancer.

The chain links TRBV11-3 to TRBJ2-3, with D perhaps TRBD1 (6 bases). The CDR3 extends over 15 amino acids. V lost 6 bases and J lost 0, with 13 bases in between. Germline V gene sequence: CDR1 SGHNT, CDR2 YENEEA. This chain's CDR3 is CASSYTGTSTDTQYF. The CDR3 coding sequence is TGTGCCAGCAGTTATACCGGGACAAGCACAGATACGCAGTATTTT.

The rearrangement links TRBV5-4 to TRBJ2-5; no definite D call. The CDR3 spans 13 residues. Germline CDR1 reads SGHNT; CDR2 reads YYREEE (reference sequence). V lost 0 bases, J lost 5 bases, and 8 bases lay in between. CDR3 sequence reads: CASSLEPRETQYF. DNA of the CDR3: TGTGCCAGCAGCTTGGAACCACGGGAGACCCAGTACTTC.

V gene TRBV6-5 combines with J gene TRBJ1-3; no clear D. This CDR3 has 14 amino acids. Trimming pared 4 bases from V and 2 bases from J, leaving 9 bases between. Germline values: CDR1 MNHEY, CDR2 SVGAGI. CDR3 sequence: CASSSTEPGNTIYF. CDR3 coding DNA: TGTGCCAGCAGTTCTACGGAGCCTGGAAACACCATATATTTT.

The rearrangement joins TRBV27 to TRBJ1-2, with 10 nucleotides matching TRBD1. J gave up 0 bases and V 5 bases, and 6 bases lay outside the gene matches. The CDR3 length is 16 residues. Germline-derived CDR1 and CDR2 are MNHEY and SMNVEV (reference sequence). CDR3 residues: CASSPGQGISNYGYTF. The CDR3 DNA is TGTGCCAGCAGTCCGGGACAGGGGATCTCTAACTATGGCTACACCTTC.

The chain combines TRBV5-1 with TRBJ2-7; TRBD1 aligns across 7 bases. With 4 bases clipped from V and 6 bases from J, the junction kept 10 bases outside the gene matches. The CDR3 contains 14 residues. Per the germline V gene, CDR1 is SGHRS and CDR2 is YFSETQ. The CDR3, as DNA: TGCGCCAGCAGCGGGGGACAGCTTAGGGGCGAGCAGTACTTC. It translates to CASSGGQLRGEQYF.

The CDR3 DNA is TGTGCCAGCAGCGAGAGGAGGGCGCTAGCCAAAAACATTCAGTACTTC. Translated: CASSERRALAKNIQYF. The chain combines TRBV2 with TRBJ2-4; a weak D match, TRBD2 (6 bases). Germline CDR1 and CDR2: SNHLY and FYNNEI. CDR3 length: 16 residues. Trimming pared 6 bases from V and 0 bases from J, leaving 15 bases between.

For the CDR3, the DNA is TGTGCCAGCAGTGAAGGGCCCGCCGGGGAGCTGTTTTTT. Translation gives CASSEGPAGELFF. V is TRBV2 and J is TRBJ2-2; D is undetermined. Germline CDR1 is SNHLY and CDR2 is FYNNEI. The CDR3 sequence is 13 residues long. Between the trimmed V and J ends, which lost 1 base and 6 bases, there was a span of 6 bases.

This rearrangement joins TRBV19 to TRBJ2-1; D may correspond to TRBD1 or TRBD2 (6 bases each). Germline CDR1 is LNHDA and CDR2 is SQIVND (reference sequence). The CDR3 length is 17 residues. Trimming stripped 4 bases from V and 6 bases from J, with 22 bases between. DNA for the CDR3: TGTGCCAGTAGTACCGGCAACGGGTGGGGGGCAGGCAATGAGCAGTTCTTC. Its protein product is CASSTGNGWGAGNEQFF.

This sequence joins TRBV5-6 and TRBJ2-3; 8 nucleotides match TRBD1. The trim removed 1 base at V and 4 bases at J, leaving 11 bases unmatched. The CDR3 is made up of 17 amino acids. In germline, CDR1 is SGHDT, CDR2 YYEEEE. In DNA form, the CDR3 reads TGTGCCAGCAGCTTGTATAGGGGGGCAGGGGGCGCAGATACGCAGTATTTT. Amino acid sequence: CASSLYRGAGGADTQYF.

The V call is TRBV18, the J call TRBJ2-5; 7 positions agree with TRBD1. This CDR3 comprises 17 residues. Per germline, CDR1 KGHSH and CDR2 LQKENI. V dropped 2 bases and J dropped 1; count of bases not matched to a gene: 10. The CDR3 loop is CASSPYETGVLQETQYF. The CDR3 DNA reads as TGTGCCAGCTCACCATACGAAACAGGGGTACTCCAAGAGACCCAGTACTTC.

The V gene is TRBV2, the J gene TRBJ2-5, with 9 bases matching TRBD2. Trimming cost V 6 bases and J 2 bases; bases outside gene matches: 4. The CDR3 consists of 14 residues. Germline assignment: CDR1 SNHLY and CDR2 FYNNEI. The DNA of the CDR3 is TGTGCCAGCAGGAGGACTAGCGTTCAAGAGACCCAGTACTTC. The encoded protein is CASRRTSVQETQYF.

This clone showed up just once. The rearrangement uses TRBV2 and TRBJ2-5; TRBD1 matches 9 bases. Germline V CDR1 and CDR2: SNHLY, FYNNEI. J lost 5 bases, V lost 7 bases, and 8 bases had no gene match. This CDR3 spans 14 amino acids. DNA for the CDR3: TGTGCCAGCACCAACAGGGGGCAGCGGGAGACCCAGTACTTC. Translated, it gives CASTNRGQRETQYF.

J is TRBJ1-6 and V is TRBV2, with 7 nucleotides matching TRBD1. Germline loops: CDR1 SNHLY, CDR2 FYNNEI. Trimming cost V 6 bases and J 9 bases; bases outside gene matches: 11. The CDR3 has 15 residues. CDR3 nucleotide sequence: TGTGCCAGCAGACTCGGACAGGCCGCCAGTTCACCCCTCCACTTT. The encoded protein is CASRLGQAASSPLHF.

The CDR3 region has the DNA TGTGCCAGCAGCCTCAGGGGAGATACGCAGTATTTT. This encodes CASSLRGDTQYF. The rearrangement uses TRBV28 and TRBJ2-3, with D perhaps TRBD1 (6 bases). The CDR3 covers 12 residues. Per germline, CDR1 MDHEN and CDR2 SYDVKM. Trimming took off 6 bases at V and 5 bases at J, with 9 bases between the two ends. The full variable domain, completed using reference TRBV28 and TRBJ2-3, is DVKVTQSSRYLVKRTGEKVFLECVQDMDHENMFWYRQDPGLGLRLIYFSYDVKMKEKGDIPEGYSVSREKKERFSLILESASTNQTSMYLCASSLRGDTQYFGPGTRLTVL.

J is TRBJ1-3 and V is TRBV7-2, with D uncertain. Germline V gene sequence: CDR1 SGHTA, CDR2 FQGNSA. This CDR3 spans 17 amino acids. Between the trimmed V and J ends, which lost 3 bases and 0 bases, there was a span of 15 bases. The CDR3 sequence is CASSFTENPTSGNTIYF. In DNA, the CDR3 is TGTGCCAGCAGCTTTACCGAGAACCCTACCTCTGGAAACACCATATATTTT.

This clone was recorded only once. This chain uses TRBV19 with TRBJ2-7; 11 positions match TRBD1. Trimming took 4 bases from V and 4 from J; bases not matched to a gene: 9. Looked up from germline, CDR1 is LNHDA and CDR2 is SQIVND (reference sequence). CDR3 size: 16 residues. CDR3 sequence reads: CASSRAGQGALYEQYF. As DNA, the CDR3 is TGTGCCAGTAGTAGGGCCGGACAGGGGGCTTTGTACGAGCAGTACTTC.

This clone was seen only a few times. This chain links TRBV7-9 with TRBJ2-2, with 10 bases identical to TRBD2. The trim removed 5 bases at V and 6 bases at J, leaving 9 bases unmatched. Per the germline V gene, CDR1 is SEHNR and CDR2 is FQNEAQ (reference sequence). CDR3 size: 16 residues. CDR3 residues: CASSPLAGGSPGELFF. CDR3 nucleotide sequence: TGTGCCAGCAGCCCGTTAGCGGGAGGAAGCCCCGGGGAGCTGTTTTTT.

A word on this clone: Germline and junction disagree at one end, which may indicate a read error. V and J are TRBV28 and TRBJ1-4; the match to TRBD1 covers 7 bases. This CDR3 comprises 14 residues. Germline V gives CDR1 MDHEN, CDR2 SYDVKM. The CDR3 DNA reads as TGTGTCAGCAGCACACAGGGGTTAAATGAAAAACTGTTTTTT. Its protein product is CVSSTQGLNEKLFF.

This chain uses TRBV6-6 with TRBJ1-2, with 7 bases identical to TRBD1. This CDR3 is built from 16 residues. The V and J ends lost 2 bases and 4 bases, in that order; junction bases with no gene match: 10. Germline CDR1 reads MNHNY; CDR2 reads SVGAGI (reference sequence). The CDR3 region is CASSYGHRGSGYGYTF. Here the CDR3 DNA reads TGTGCCAGCAGTTACGGGCACAGGGGATCGGGCTATGGCTACACCTTC.

The rearrangement uses TRBV11-2 and TRBJ2-2; 13 positions match TRBD2. Germline V gives CDR1 SGHAT, CDR2 FQNNGV. The J segment lost 6 bases and the V segment lost 5 bases, leaving 9 bases of the junction unmatched. CDR3 length: 17 residues. The CDR3 nucleotides are TGTGCCAGCAGCCCGCGGACTAGCGGGAGCGGTGCCGGGGAGCTGTTTTTT. This translates into CASSPRTSGSGAGELFF.

This chain joins TRBV19 and TRBJ2-3; D gene uncertain. This CDR3 has 18 amino acids. V was shortened by 0 bases and J by 4 bases, with 20 bases between the two germline ends. The V gene's germline CDR1 is LNHDA and CDR2 SQIVND (reference sequence). CDR3 sequence: CASSIDRLRAGVADTQYF. CDR3 coding DNA: TGTGCCAGTAGTATAGACCGACTCCGGGCCGGAGTGGCAGATACGCAGTATTTT.

V gene TRBV5-1 combines with J gene TRBJ2-7; 9 bases are a match to TRBD1. CDR1 is SGHRS, CDR2 YFSETQ, per germline. CDR3 length equals 16 residues. V gave up 0 bases and J gave up 7 bases; unmatched junction bases: 11. The CDR3 bases are TGCGCCAGCAGCTTGGCAAACCGGGACAGGGAGTATGAGCAGTACTTC. Protein product: CASSLANRDREYEQYF.